Sequencing of this T cell receptor beta chain was carried out in a study of T cell changes during pregnancy in multiple sclerosis. This CDR3 region has 15 residues. Germline assignment: CDR1 MNHEY and CDR2 SMNVEV (reference sequence). With V trimmed by 7 bases and J by 3 bases, 11 bases remained unmatched. Using immunoSEQ multiplex PCR, the repertoire was profiled, and TCRdb retains in-frame clones only, with some absent. The table lists 60,000 to 90,000 clones, around 90% of them singletons. This clonotype was obtained from a female donor in good health, enrolled as a control in a pregnancy study. The input for sequencing was peripheral blood, taken in the first trimester of pregnancy. This chain connects TRBV27 to TRBJ2-7, with 8 nucleotides matching TRBD1. The CDR3: CASTIRQGLDYEQYF. The CDR3 bases are TGTGCCAGCACCATACGACAGGGGTTAGACTACGAGCAGTACTTC.